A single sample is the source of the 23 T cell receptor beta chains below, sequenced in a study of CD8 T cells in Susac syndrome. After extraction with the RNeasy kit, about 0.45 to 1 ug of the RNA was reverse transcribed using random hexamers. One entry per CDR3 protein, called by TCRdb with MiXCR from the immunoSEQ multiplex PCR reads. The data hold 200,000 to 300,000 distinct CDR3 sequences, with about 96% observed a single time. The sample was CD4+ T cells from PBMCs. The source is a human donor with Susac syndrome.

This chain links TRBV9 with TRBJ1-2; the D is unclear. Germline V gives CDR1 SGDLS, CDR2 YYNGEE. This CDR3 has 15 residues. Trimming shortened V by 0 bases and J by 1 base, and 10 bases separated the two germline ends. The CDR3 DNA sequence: TGTGCCAGCAGCGTAGTTGAAGGCCGTAACTATGGCTACACCTTC. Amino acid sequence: CASSVVEGRNYGYTF.

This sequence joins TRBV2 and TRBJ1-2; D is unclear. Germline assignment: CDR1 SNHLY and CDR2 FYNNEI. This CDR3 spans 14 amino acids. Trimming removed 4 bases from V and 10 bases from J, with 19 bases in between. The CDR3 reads CASSVLQVRADYTF. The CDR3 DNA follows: TGTGCCAGCAGTGTCCTTCAGGTCCGGGCTGACTACACCTTC.

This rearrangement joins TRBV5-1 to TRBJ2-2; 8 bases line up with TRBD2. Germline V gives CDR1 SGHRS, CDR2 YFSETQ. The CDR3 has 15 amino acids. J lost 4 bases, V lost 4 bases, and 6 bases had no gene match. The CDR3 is CASSTSGSGTGELFF. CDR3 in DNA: TGCGCCAGCAGCACGAGCGGGAGTGGCACCGGGGAGCTGTTTTTT. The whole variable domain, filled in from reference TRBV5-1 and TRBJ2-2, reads KAGVTQTPRYLIKTRGQQVTLSCSPISGHRSVSWYQQTPGQGLQFLFEYFSETQRNKGNFPGRFSGRQFSNSRSEMNVSTLELGDSALYLCASSTSGSGTGELFFGEGSRLTVL.

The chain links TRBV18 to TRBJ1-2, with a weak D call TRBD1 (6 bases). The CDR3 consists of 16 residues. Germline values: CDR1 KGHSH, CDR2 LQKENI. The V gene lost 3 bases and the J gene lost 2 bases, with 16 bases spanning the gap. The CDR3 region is CASSPSPTGTNYGYTF. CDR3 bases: TGTGCCAGCTCACCTAGCCCCACTGGGACAAACTATGGCTACACCTTC.

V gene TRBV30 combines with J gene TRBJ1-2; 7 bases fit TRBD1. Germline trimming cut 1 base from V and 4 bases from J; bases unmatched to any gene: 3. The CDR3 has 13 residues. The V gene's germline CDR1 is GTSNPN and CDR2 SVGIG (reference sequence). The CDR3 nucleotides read TGTGCCTGGAGTGCCGACAGGGCCTATGGCTACACCTTC. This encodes CAWSADRAYGYTF.

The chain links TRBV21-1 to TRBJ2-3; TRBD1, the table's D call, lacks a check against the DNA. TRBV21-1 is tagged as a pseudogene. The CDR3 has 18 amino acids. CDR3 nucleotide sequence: TGTGCCAGCAGCAAAGTCCCCGGGACACCTCGTCTCACAGATACGCAGTATTTT. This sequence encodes CASSKVPGTPRLTDTQYF.

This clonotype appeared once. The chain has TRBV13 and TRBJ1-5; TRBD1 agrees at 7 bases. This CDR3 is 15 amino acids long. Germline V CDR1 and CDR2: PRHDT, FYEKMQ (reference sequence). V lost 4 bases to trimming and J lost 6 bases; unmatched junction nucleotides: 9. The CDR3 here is CASSSGGPGGQPQHF. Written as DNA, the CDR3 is TGTGCCAGCAGCTCGGGCGGACCAGGGGGTCAGCCCCAGCATTTT.

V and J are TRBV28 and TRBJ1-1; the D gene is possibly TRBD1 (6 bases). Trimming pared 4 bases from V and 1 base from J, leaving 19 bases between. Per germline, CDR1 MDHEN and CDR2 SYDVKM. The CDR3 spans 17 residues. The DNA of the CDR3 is TGTGCCAGCAGTTATCGACCAGGGGTTATTTGGAACACTGAAGCTTTCTTT. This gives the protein CASSYRPGVIWNTEAFF.

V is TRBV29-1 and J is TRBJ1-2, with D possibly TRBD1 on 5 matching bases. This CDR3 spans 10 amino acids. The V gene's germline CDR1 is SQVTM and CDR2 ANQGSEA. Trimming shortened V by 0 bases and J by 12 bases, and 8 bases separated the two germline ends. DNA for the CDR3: TGCAGCGTTGAAGAGGGACTAAACACCTTC. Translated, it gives CSVEEGLNTF.

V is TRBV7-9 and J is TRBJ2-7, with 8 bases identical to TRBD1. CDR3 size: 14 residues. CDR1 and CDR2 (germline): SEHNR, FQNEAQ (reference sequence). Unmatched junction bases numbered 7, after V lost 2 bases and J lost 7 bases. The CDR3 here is CASSLMTGAGEQYF. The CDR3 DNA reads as TGTGCCAGCAGCTTAATGACAGGGGCGGGTGAGCAGTACTTC.

CDR3 sequence (DNA): TGTGCCAGCAGCCAAGAGGGACGGAAGGTGGATACGCAGTATTTT. This gives the protein CASSQEGRKVDTQYF. The rearrangement joins TRBV14 to TRBJ2-3; D could derive from TRBD1 or TRBD2 (5 bases each). The CDR3 length is 15 residues. The V and J ends lost 0 bases and 6 bases respectively, with 13 bases between them. CDR1 is SGHDN, CDR2 FVKESK, per germline.

CDR3 amino acids: CASSAIRGGWANVLTF. The CDR3 bases are TGTGCCAGCAGCGCTATTAGAGGGGGATGGGCCAACGTCCTGACTTTC. The chain uses TRBV11-2 and TRBJ2-6, with D tentatively TRBD1 (6 bases). Germline V gives CDR1 SGHAT, CDR2 FQNNGV. This CDR3 has 16 amino acids. Trimming removed 5 bases from V and 5 bases from J, with 16 bases in between.

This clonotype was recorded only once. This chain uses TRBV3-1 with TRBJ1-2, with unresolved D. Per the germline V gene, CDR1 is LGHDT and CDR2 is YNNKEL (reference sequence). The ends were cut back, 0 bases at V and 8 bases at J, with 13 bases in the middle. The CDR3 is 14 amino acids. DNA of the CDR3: TGTGCCAGCAGCCAAGATGGCGGCATCGGCGGCTACACCTTC. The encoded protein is CASSQDGGIGGYTF.

The CDR3: CASSRAQGYEQYF. CDR3 nucleotides: TGTGCCAGCAGCCGAGCTCAGGGCTACGAGCAGTACTTC. The chain employs TRBV12-3 or TRBV12-4 and TRBJ2-7; tentative D call: TRBD1 (5 bases). Trimming left V 6 bases short and J 3 bases short, with 12 bases between. The CDR3 is made up of 13 amino acids.

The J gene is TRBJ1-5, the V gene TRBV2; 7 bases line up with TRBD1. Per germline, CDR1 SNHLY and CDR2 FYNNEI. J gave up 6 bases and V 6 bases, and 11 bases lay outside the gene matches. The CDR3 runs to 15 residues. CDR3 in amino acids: CASRIDRVDVQPQHF. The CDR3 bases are TGTGCCAGCAGGATAGACAGGGTAGATGTTCAGCCCCAGCATTTT.

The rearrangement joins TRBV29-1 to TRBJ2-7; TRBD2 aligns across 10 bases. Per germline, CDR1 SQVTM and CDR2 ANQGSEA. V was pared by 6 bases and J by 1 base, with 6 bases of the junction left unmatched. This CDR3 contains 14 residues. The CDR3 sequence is CSVRELAGSYEQYF. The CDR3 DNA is TGCAGCGTCCGGGAACTAGCGGGGTCCTACGAGCAGTACTTC.

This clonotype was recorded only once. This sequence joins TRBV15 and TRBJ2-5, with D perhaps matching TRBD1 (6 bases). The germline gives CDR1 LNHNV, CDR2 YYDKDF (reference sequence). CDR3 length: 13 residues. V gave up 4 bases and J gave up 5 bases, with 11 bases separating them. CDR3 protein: CATSTTGPETQYF. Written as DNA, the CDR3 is TGTGCCACCAGCACGACAGGTCCGGAGACCCAGTACTTC.

The CDR3 loop reads CSASSRKQDTQYF. The DNA for the CDR3 is TGCAGTGCTAGTTCCCGGAAACAAGATACGCAGTATTTT. The chain has TRBV20-1 and TRBJ2-3; D is undetermined. The germline CDR1 and CDR2 sequences are DFQATT and SNEGSKA (reference sequence). The V end lost 3 bases, the J end lost 5 bases, and 12 bases lay between the germline ends. The CDR3 sequence is 13 residues long.

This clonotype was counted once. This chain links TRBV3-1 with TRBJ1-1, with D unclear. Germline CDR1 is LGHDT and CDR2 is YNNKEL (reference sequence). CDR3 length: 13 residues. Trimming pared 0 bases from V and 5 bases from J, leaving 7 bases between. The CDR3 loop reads CASSQDTWTEAFF. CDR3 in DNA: TGTGCCAGCAGCCAAGATACTTGGACTGAAGCTTTCTTT. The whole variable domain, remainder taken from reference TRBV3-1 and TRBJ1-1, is DTAVSQTPKYLVTQMGNDKSIKCEQNLGHDTMYWYKQDSKKFLKIMFSYNNKELIINETVPNRFSPKSPDKAHLNLHINSLELGDSAVYFCASSQDTWTEAFFGQGTRLTVV.

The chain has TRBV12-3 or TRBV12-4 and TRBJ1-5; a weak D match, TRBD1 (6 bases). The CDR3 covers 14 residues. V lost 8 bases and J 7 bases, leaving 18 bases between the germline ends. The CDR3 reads CASVRGGGRQPQHF. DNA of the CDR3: TGTGCCAGCGTCAGAGGGGGGGGACGGCAGCCCCAGCATTTT.

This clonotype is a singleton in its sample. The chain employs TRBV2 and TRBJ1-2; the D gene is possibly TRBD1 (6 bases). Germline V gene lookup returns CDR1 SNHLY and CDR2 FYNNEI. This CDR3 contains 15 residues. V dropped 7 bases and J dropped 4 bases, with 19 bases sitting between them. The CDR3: CASTPLRTAIYGYTF. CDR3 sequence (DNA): TGTGCCAGCACCCCCCTTAGGACAGCGATCTATGGCTACACCTTC. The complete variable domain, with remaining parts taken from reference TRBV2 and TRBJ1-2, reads EPEVTQTPSHQVTQMGQEVILRCVPISNHLYFYWYRQILGQKVEFLVSFYNNEISEKSEIFDDQFSVERPDGSNFTLKIRSTKLEDSAMYFCASTPLRTAIYGYTFGSGTRLTVV.

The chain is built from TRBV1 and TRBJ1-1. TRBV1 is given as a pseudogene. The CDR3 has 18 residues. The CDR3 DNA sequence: TGCACCAGCAGCCAAGATCACCGGGGCTTCATTCACTACACTGAAGCTTTCTTT. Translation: CTSSQDHRGFIHYTEAFF.

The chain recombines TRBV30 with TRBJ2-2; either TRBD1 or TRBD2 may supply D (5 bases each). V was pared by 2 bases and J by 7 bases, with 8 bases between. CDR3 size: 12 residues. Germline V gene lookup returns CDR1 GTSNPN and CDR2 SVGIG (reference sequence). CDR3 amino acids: CAWSPGHGELFF. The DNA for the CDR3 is TGTGCCTGGAGTCCGGGGCACGGGGAGCTGTTTTTT.